Each of the 13 T cell receptor beta chains below was sequenced from the same sample in a study of shared clonotypes between healthy human individuals. Naive CD8 cells lacked CD45RO and underwent positive selection for CCR7, leaving out terminally differentiated effector memory CD45RA+ cells. TCRdb's table, derived via immunoSEQ multiplex PCR, lists solely in-frame clones and lacks some. Of about 680,000 clones in the sample, 92% are singletons; the top ten hold more than 20%. Sequencing was done on a sample of naive CD8+ T cells sorted from blood. All receptors derive from a man aged 25-45 years in good health.

The V gene is TRBV27, the J gene TRBJ2-7, with 7 bases matching TRBD1. Germline CDR1 MNHEY, CDR2 SMNVEV (reference sequence). This CDR3 is 15 amino acids long. J lost 0 bases, V lost 5 bases, and 7 bases had no gene match. This CDR3 reads CASSARQGSSYEQYF. The CDR3 DNA sequence: TGTGCCAGCAGTGCAAGACAGGGTAGCTCCTACGAGCAGTACTTC.

This chain uses TRBV15 with TRBJ2-7, with a weak D call TRBD2 (6 bases). From germline, CDR1 is LNHNV and CDR2 YYDKDF (reference sequence). The CDR3 loop spans 15 amino acids. Trimming removed 1 base at V and 3 bases at J, with 13 bases between. CDR3 bases: TGTGCCACCAGCAGAGCCGGGAGTACGGTCTACGAGCAGTACTTC. Encoded protein: CATSRAGSTVYEQYF.

Here the CDR3 reads CASSLEAGALAPYNEQFF. In nucleotides, the CDR3 is TGTGCCAGCAGCTTAGAAGCGGGAGCCCTCGCTCCCTACAATGAGCAGTTCTTC. This chain joins TRBV7-8 and TRBJ2-1, with 8 bases fitting TRBD2. The germline CDR1 and CDR2 sequences are SGHVS and FQNEAQ. The ends lost 1 base at V and 2 bases at J; junction bases unmatched: 10. The CDR3 consists of 18 residues.

V gene TRBV5-3 combines with J gene TRBJ2-1; 11 bases agree with TRBD2. TRBV5-3 is designated an ORF whose function remains uncertain. The length of the CDR3 is 15 residues. Trimming took 3 bases from V and 4 from J; bases not matched to a gene: 3. Here the CDR3 reads CARSSGTSGYNEQFF. The CDR3 region has the DNA TGTGCCAGAAGCTCCGGGACTAGCGGTTACAATGAGCAGTTCTTC.

The chain couples TRBV20-1 to TRBJ2-1, with 7 bases aligning to TRBD2. V trimming: 5 bases; J trimming: 8 bases; junction bases outside the gene matches: 3. Germline values: CDR1 DFQATT, CDR2 SNEGSKA (reference sequence). The CDR3 runs to 11 residues. CDR3 protein: CSALRGDEQFF. CDR3 bases: TGCAGTGCTCTTCGGGGGGATGAGCAGTTCTTC.

This chain connects TRBV6-7 to TRBJ1-5; the D is unclear. TRBV6-7 is filed as an ORF, its function uncertain. Trimming left V 6 bases short and J 0 bases short, with 9 bases between. The CDR3 spans 14 residues. The CDR3 region is CASRACYSNQPQHF. The CDR3 DNA follows: TGTGCCAGCAGAGCATGTTATAGCAATCAGCCCCAGCATTTT.

The chain carries TRBV5-6 and TRBJ2-2, with D perhaps matching TRBD1 (5 bases). The CDR3 has 16 residues. Deletions cut 0 bases from V and 1 base from J, with 10 bases between. The germline CDR1 and CDR2 sequences are SGHDT and YYEEEE. The CDR3 loop is CASSLVWTKNTGELFF. In DNA, the CDR3 is TGTGCCAGCAGCTTGGTCTGGACAAAGAACACCGGGGAGCTGTTTTTT.

The chain links TRBV27 to TRBJ2-7, with 9 bases identical to TRBD2. J was trimmed by 3 bases and V by 5 bases; bases with no gene match: 8. The CDR3 is made up of 15 amino acids. Looked up from germline, CDR1 is MNHEY and CDR2 is SMNVEV (reference sequence). CDR3 in DNA: TGTGCCAGCAGTGTCGGGACTAGCAAGTACTACGAGCAGTACTTC. Amino acid sequence: CASSVGTSKYYEQYF.

Points on this clone: The same CDR3 can be traced to other DNA sequences in this sample. V gene TRBV27 combines with J gene TRBJ2-1, with 7 bases that match TRBD2. The junction had 2 bases not matched to a gene; V was cut back by 2 bases and J by 4 bases. The CDR3 consists of 14 residues. Germline V gene data show CDR1 as MNHEY and CDR2 as SMNVEV (reference sequence). In nucleotides, the CDR3 is TGTGCCAGCAGTTTAGCGGGGGTTTACAATGAGCAGTTCTTC. Protein product: CASSLAGVYNEQFF.

The V gene is TRBV28, the J gene TRBJ2-1; TRBD1 aligns across 10 bases. Germline V lookup: CDR1 MDHEN, CDR2 SYDVKM. V lost 3 bases, J lost 2 bases, and 7 bases stayed unmatched. This CDR3 is built from 17 residues. CDR3 nucleotides: TGTGCCAGCAGTTTGGGGAAGGGACAGGGGCCCTACAATGAGCAGTTCTTC. It translates to CASSLGKGQGPYNEQFF.

This chain links TRBV5-6 with TRBJ1-2, with D possibly matching TRBD1 (6 bases). This CDR3 is built from 15 residues. Trimming stripped 0 bases from V and 4 bases from J, with 13 bases between. Germline loops: CDR1 SGHDT, CDR2 YYEEEE. The CDR3 spells CASSLGGQMIYGYTF. The CDR3, as DNA: TGTGCCAGCAGCTTGGGAGGACAGATGATCTATGGCTACACCTTC.

The rearrangement joins TRBV19 to TRBJ2-1; 11 bases match TRBD2. Germline V lookup: CDR1 LNHDA, CDR2 SQIVND (reference sequence). The CDR3 extends over 16 amino acids. V trimming: 3 bases; J trimming: 5 bases; junction bases outside the gene matches: 6. CDR3 protein: CASSIASGRSHNEQFF. In DNA form, the CDR3 reads TGTGCCAGTAGTATTGCTAGCGGGAGGTCTCACAATGAGCAGTTCTTC. Full variable domain (rest looked up from reference TRBV19 and TRBJ2-1): DGGITQSPKYLFRKEGQNVTLSCEQNLNHDAMYWYRQDPGQGLRLIYYSQIVNDFQKGDIAEGYSVSREKKESFPLTVTSAQKNPTAFYLCASSIASGRSHNEQFFGPGTRLTVL.

The chain recombines TRBV28 with TRBJ2-2; D is uncertain. This CDR3 comprises 14 residues. Trimming took 2 bases from V and 2 from J, leaving 6 bases between them. Germline V gene data show CDR1 as MDHEN and CDR2 as SYDVKM. For the CDR3, the DNA is TGTGCCAGCAGTTTAGGAGTAAACACCGGGGAGCTGTTTTTT. Encoded protein: CASSLGVNTGELFF.